The clone carrying this T cell receptor beta chain has more than one count but fewer than ten. Antigen unknown. Trimming removed 3 bases from V and 8 bases from J; junction bases left unmatched: 11. The V gene's germline CDR1 is SGHRS and CDR2 YFSETQ. CDR3 size: 15 residues. This entry comes from a study of identical twins. The study, taken as a whole, reports: Model-predicted out-of-frame TCR alpha sharing fell below observed values in monozygotic twins. Insertion counts were lower in abundant cord blood beta clonotypes, a trend that memory repertoires did not show.

cDNA carried unique molecular identifiers, and a universal primer site was added by template switching. A single record per CDR3 protein comes from TCRdb applying MiXCR to the 5' RACE reads. The sample consists of roughly 470,000 distinct CDR3 sequences, approximately 15% of them appearing once. These data also featured in a second study, about yellow fever vaccine responses in identical twins.

The sequenced sample consisted of CD4+ T cells sorted from blood. The rearrangement links TRBV5-1 to TRBJ1-5, with TRBD1 matching 7 bases. This TCR was recovered from a woman aged 18-35 years in good health. For the CDR3, the DNA is TGCGCCAGCAGCTCCCAGGGGGGGATTACGGAGCCCCAGCATTTT. Its protein product is CASSSQGGITEPQHF.